The clone carrying this T cell receptor beta chain was seen a handful of times. The antigen remains undetermined. In the original workflow: Across samples, TCR counts had a median of approximately 100,000 and ranged from about 20,000 to 690,600. TCRdb re-analysed the RACE reads in MiXCR, keeping a single row per CDR3 protein. These V and J calls are TCRdb output, not the study's own analysis. Among 90,000 or so distinct CDR3 sequences listed, over 9.5% were seen once. These data originate in a study of human T cells and chemical hapten exposure. Study as a whole: Sensitization involved placing 2% DPC onto a 2 cm by 2 cm region of upper inner arm skin.

Germline V gene sequence: CDR1 MDHEN, CDR2 SYDVKM. CDR3 size: 15 residues. Between the trimmed V and J ends, which lost 2 bases and 8 bases, there was a span of 15 bases. Study-level findings and limits: Significantly greater numbers of large CDR3 similarity clusters came from expanded TCRs than from controls.

Regarding time point: patch test 1, 2 weeks after DPC sensitization. Treatment in this sample: therapeutic diphenylcyclopropenone sensitization with weekly scalp DPC. The chain has TRBV28 and TRBJ1-4, with a tentative D call TRBD1 (5 bases). Sequenced here: whole blood, sampled in connection with sensitization to the hapten diphenylcyclopropenone (DPC). This receptor was taken from a man between 40 and 49 years old with alopecia areata. Some clones in this sample may be carry-over from other donors' samples. CDR3 in amino acids: CASSLGGQLDEKLFF. CDR3 DNA sequence: TGTGCCAGCAGTTTAGGTGGACAATTAGACGAAAAACTGTTTTTT.